This is a list of T cell receptor beta chains from one sample in a study of blood T cell repertoires in COVID-19. Assay used: immunoSEQ multiplex PCR; TCRdb lists only in-frame clones, some missing. The table lists approximately 200,000 clones, approximately 90% of them singletons, with about 6% in the top ten. The sample taken for sequencing was peripheral blood. These receptors were obtained from a man aged 55 to 69 who had recovered from COVID-19. CDR3s include the opening cysteine and the closing phenylalanine or tryptophan. The D gene is left open where the match is weak. Not every row has a clone size; where given, it reads once, few, many or a size class.

V: TRBV14
D: .
size: .
J: TRBJ1-2
DNA: TGTGCCAGCAGCCAAGTTAGCACTCGGGACTATGGCTACACCTTC
CDR3: CASSQVSTRDYGYTF

V: TRBV18
D: TRBD1
size: .
J: TRBJ2-1
DNA: TGTGCCAGCTCACCACCGGGACAGGGAGGCAATGAGCAGTTCTTC
CDR3: CASSPPGQGGNEQFF

V: TRBV3-1/TRBV3-2
D: .
size: .
J: TRBJ2-7
DNA: TGTGCCAGCAGCCAGGGACTGCCAGGGGAGCAGTACTTC
CDR3: CASSQGLPGEQYF

V: TRBV13
D: TRBD1
size: few
J: TRBJ1-2
DNA: TGTGCCAGCAGCGAGGCCGGGACAGGGGGTTATAACTATGGCTACACCTTC
CDR3: CASSEAGTGGYNYGYTF

V: TRBV6-1
D: .
size: once
J: TRBJ1-1
DNA: TGTGCCAGCAGTGATGGACAAGGGAGGACTGAAGCTTTCTTT
CDR3: CASSDGQGRTEAFF

V: TRBV6-5
D: .
size: .
J: TRBJ1-5
DNA: TGTGCCAGCAGTCCGGGACACCACAATCAGCCCCAGCATTTT
CDR3: CASSPGHHNQPQHF

V: TRBV5-6
D: .
size: few
J: TRBJ2-7
DNA: TGTGCCAGCAGCTTGGCTTTCGAGCAGTACTTC
CDR3: CASSLAFEQYF

V: TRBV4-2
D: .
size: .
J: TRBJ1-2
DNA: TGTGCCAGCAGCCAAGAATTTAACGGGGACTATGGCTACACCTTC
CDR3: CASSQEFNGDYGYTF

V: TRBV5-6
D: TRBD1
size: .
J: TRBJ1-6
DNA: TGTGCCAGCAGCTCGGGGGCTGGGACAGGGGTCTCACCCCTCCACTTT
CDR3: CASSSGAGTGVSPLHF

V: TRBV7-9
D: TRBD1
size: .
J: TRBJ2-3
DNA: TGTGCCAGCAGTTCTGGGACAGGGAGCACAGATACGCAGTATTTT
CDR3: CASSSGTGSTDTQYF

V: TRBV19
D: TRBD1
size: .
J: TRBJ1-1
DNA: TGTGCCAGTACTCGGACAGGGGATGTCGTAGGAGCTTTCTTT
CDR3: CASTRTGDVVGAFF

V: TRBV4-1
D: .
size: .
J: TRBJ2-2
DNA: TGCGCCAGCAGCCAAGACGGGCAGGGGTGGACCGGGGAGCTGTTTTTT
CDR3: CASSQDGQGWTGELFF

V: TRBV27
D: .
size: many
J: TRBJ1-1
DNA: TGTGCCAGCAGTTTAAGGGCGGGATCTCACACTGAAGCTTTCTTT
CDR3: CASSLRAGSHTEAFF

V: TRBV3-1/TRBV3-2
D: .
size: .
J: TRBJ2-5
DNA: TGTGCCAGCAGCCAACGGGAGACCCAGTACTTC
CDR3: CASSQRETQYF

V: TRBV15
D: .
size: .
J: TRBJ2-2
DNA: TGTGCCACCAGCAGAGCAGGGTCGGGCACCGGGGAGCTGTTTTTT
CDR3: CATSRAGSGTGELFF

V: TRBV5-4
D: TRBD1
size: .
J: TRBJ2-3
DNA: TGTGCCAGCAGCCACAGGGGGCCGGCTACAGATACGCAGTATTTT
CDR3: CASSHRGPATDTQYF

V: TRBV6-5
D: TRBD1
size: .
J: TRBJ2-1
DNA: TGTGCCAGCAACTTCCGGGACAGGGTCTACAATGAGCAGTTCTTC
CDR3: CASNFRDRVYNEQFF